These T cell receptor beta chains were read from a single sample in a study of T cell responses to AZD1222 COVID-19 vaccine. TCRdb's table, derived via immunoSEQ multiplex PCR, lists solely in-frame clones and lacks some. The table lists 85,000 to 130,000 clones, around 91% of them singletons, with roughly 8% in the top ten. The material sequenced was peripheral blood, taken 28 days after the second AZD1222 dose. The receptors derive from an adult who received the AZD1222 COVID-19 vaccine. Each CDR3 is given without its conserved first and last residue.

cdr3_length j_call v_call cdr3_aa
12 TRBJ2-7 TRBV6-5 ASNRGLAGDEQY
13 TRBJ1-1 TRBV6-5 ASSTDRGANTEAF
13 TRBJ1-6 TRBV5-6 ASSRRQSYNSPLH
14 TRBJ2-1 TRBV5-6 ASSFMGSGVNNEQF
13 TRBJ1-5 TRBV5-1 ASRAGPYSNQPQH
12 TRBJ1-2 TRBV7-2 ASSLGAETGGYT
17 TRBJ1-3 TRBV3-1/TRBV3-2 ASSPQLARGRTFGNTIY
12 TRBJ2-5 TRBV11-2 ASCIGGVEETQY
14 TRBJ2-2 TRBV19 ASKSGRTLNTGELF
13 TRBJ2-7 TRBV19 ASSMVAGGPDEQY
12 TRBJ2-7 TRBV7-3 ASSLGGKSYEQY
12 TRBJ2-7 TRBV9 ASSVGAGSYEQY
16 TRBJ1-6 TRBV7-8 ASSPFLLASSYNSPLH
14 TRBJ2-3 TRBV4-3 ASSQDNSGGGDTQY
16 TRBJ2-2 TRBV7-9 ASSLAWEPATLTGELF
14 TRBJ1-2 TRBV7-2 ASSLSAGVPLNGYT
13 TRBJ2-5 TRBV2 ASNGLAGLGETQY
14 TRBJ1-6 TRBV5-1 ASSLTAGTGDSPLH
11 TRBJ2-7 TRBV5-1 ASSPVTPDVGY
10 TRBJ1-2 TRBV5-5 ASSFFDPGYT
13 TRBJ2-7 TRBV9 ASSAGQGPSYEQY
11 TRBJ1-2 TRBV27 ASWTGGHTGYT
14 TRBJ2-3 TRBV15 ATSRARSEGADTQY
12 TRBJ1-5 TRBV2 ASGDSFSNQPQH
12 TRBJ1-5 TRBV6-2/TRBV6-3 ASSYSSGYQPQH
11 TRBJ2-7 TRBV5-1 ASSGGGSYEQY